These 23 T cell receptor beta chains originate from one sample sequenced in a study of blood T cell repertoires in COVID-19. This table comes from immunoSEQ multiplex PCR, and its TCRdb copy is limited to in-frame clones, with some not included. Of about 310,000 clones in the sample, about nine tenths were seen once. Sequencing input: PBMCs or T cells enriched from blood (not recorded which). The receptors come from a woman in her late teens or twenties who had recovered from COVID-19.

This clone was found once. The CDR3 DNA is TGTGCCAGCAGCCAGTCGCGGGGCACCGGGGAGCTGTTTTTT. Its protein is CASSQSRGTGELFF. The chain uses TRBV6-2 or TRBV6-3 and TRBJ2-2; D may be TRBD2 (6 bases). V dropped 6 bases and J dropped 4 bases, with 12 bases sitting between them. The CDR3 totals 14 residues. Per the germline V gene, CDR1 is MNHEY and CDR2 is SVGEGT.

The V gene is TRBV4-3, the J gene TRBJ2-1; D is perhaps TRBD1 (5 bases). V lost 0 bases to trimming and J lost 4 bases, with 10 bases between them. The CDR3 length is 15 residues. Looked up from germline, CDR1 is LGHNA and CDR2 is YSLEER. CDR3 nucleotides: TGCGCCAGCAGCCAAGATATATCAGGGTACAATGAGCAGTTCTTC. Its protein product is CASSQDISGYNEQFF.

The CDR3 nucleotides read TGTGCCAGCAGCCCAAGCCCCAGGGGGCCGGGCGGGGAGCTGTTTTTT. It is translated as CASSPSPRGPGGELFF. The chain uses TRBV11-2 and TRBJ2-2; 8 bases align to TRBD1. Germline V gives CDR1 SGHAT, CDR2 FQNNGV. V lost 5 bases and J lost 7; bases outside the gene matches: 12. CDR3 length: 16 amino acids.

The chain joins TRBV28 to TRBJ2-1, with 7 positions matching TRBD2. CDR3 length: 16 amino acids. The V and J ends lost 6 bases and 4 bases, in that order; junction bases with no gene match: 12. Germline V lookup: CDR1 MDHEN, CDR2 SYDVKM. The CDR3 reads CASRDTRTREYNEQFF. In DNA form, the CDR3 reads TGTGCCAGCAGAGACACGCGGACTAGAGAATACAATGAGCAGTTCTTC.

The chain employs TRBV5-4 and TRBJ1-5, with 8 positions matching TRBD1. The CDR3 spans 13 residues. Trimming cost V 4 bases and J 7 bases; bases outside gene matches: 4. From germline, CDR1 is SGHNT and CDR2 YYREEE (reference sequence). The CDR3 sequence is CASSTDREQPQHF. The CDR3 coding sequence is TGTGCCAGCAGCACGGACAGGGAACAGCCCCAGCATTTT.

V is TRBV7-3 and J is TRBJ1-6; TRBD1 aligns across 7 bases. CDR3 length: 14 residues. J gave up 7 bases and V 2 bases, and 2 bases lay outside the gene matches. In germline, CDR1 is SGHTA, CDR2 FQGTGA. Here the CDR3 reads CASSLGTENSPLHF. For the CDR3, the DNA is TGTGCCAGCAGCTTAGGGACAGAGAATTCACCCCTCCACTTT.

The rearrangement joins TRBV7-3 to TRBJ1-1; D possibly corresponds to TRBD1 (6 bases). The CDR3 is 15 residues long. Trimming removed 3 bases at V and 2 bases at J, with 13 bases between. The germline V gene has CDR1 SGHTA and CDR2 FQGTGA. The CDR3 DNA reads TGTGCCAGCAGCTTGTCCGGGACACCTAACACTGAAGCTTTCTTT. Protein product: CASSLSGTPNTEAFF.

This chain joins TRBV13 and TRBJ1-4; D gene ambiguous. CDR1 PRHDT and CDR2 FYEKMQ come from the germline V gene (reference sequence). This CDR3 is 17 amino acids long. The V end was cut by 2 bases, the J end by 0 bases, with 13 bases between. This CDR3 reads CASSLPRRRATNEKLFF. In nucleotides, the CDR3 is TGTGCCAGCAGCTTACCCCGGAGGAGAGCAACTAATGAAAAACTGTTTTTT. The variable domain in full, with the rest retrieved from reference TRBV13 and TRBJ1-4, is AAGVIQSPRHLIKEKRETATLKCYPIPRHDTVYWYQQGPGQDPQFLISFYEKMQSDKGSIPDRFSAQQFSDYHSELNMSSLELGDSALYFCASSLPRRRATNEKLFFGSGTQLSVL.

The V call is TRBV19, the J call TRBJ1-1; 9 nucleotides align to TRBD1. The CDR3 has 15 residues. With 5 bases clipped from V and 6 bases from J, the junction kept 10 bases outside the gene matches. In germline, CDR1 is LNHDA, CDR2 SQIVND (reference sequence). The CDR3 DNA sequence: TGTGCCAGTAGTGATCGACAGGGGGTCGGCGCTGAAGCTTTCTTT. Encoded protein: CASSDRQGVGAEAFF.

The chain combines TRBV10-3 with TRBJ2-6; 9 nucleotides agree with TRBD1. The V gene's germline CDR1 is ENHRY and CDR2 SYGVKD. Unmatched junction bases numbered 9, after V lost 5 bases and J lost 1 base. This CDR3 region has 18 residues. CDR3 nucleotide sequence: TGTGCCATCAGTCCATCCGGGACAGGGAGTTCTGGGGCCAACGTCCTGACTTTC. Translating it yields CAISPSGTGSSGANVLTF.

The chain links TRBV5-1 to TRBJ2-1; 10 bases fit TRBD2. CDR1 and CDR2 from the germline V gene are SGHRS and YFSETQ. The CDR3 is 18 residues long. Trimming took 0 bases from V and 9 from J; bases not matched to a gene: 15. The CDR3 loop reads CASSLVGLQRGGNGEQFF. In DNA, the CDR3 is TGCGCCAGCAGCTTGGTAGGTCTTCAGCGGGGGGGCAACGGTGAGCAGTTCTTC.

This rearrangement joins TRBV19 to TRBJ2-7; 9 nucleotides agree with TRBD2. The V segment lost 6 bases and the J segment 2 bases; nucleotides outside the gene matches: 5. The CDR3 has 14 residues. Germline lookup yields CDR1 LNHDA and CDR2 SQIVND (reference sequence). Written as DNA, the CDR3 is TGTGCCAGTAGCAGCGGGAGGCTCCCCTACGAGCAGTACTTC. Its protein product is CASSSGRLPYEQYF.

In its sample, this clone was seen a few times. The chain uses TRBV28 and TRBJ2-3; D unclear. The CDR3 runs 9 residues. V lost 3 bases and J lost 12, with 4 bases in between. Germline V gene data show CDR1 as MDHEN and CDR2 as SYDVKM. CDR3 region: CASSLRQYF. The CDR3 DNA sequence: TGTGCCAGCAGTTTGCGTCAGTATTTT. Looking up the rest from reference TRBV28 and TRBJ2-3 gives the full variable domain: DVKVTQSSRYLVKRTGEKVFLECVQDMDHENMFWYRQDPGLGLRLIYFSYDVKMKEKGDIPEGYSVSREKKERFSLILESASTNQTSMYLCASSLRQYFGPGTRLTVL.

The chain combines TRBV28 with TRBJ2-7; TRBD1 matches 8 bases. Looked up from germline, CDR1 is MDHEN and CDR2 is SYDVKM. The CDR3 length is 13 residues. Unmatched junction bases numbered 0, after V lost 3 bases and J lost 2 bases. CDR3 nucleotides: TGTGCCAGCAGTTTGACAGGGGCCTACGAGCAGTACTTC. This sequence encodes CASSLTGAYEQYF.

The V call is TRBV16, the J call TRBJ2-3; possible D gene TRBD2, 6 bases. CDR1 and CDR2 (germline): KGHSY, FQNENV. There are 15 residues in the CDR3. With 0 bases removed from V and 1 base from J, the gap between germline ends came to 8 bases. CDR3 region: CASSQSLAGTDTQYF. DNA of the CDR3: TGTGCCAGCAGCCAATCTTTAGCGGGCACAGATACGCAGTATTTT.

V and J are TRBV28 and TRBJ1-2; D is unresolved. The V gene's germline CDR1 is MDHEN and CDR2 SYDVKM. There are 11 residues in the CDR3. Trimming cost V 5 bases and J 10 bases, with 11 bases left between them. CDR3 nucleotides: TGTGCCAGCAGTACACGATTTGACTACACCTTC. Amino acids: CASSTRFDYTF.

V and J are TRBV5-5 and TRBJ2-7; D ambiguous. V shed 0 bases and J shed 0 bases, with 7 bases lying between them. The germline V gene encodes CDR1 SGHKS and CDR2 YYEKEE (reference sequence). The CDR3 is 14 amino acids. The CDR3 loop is CASSLVESSYEQYF. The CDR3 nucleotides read TGTGCCAGCAGCTTGGTGGAGAGCTCCTACGAGCAGTACTTC.

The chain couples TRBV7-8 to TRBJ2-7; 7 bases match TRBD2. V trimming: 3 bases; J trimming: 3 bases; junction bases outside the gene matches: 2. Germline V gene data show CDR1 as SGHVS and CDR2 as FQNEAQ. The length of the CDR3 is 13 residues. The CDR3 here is CASSLAGVYEQYF. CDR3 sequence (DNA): TGTGCCAGCAGCTTGGCGGGAGTCTACGAGCAGTACTTC.

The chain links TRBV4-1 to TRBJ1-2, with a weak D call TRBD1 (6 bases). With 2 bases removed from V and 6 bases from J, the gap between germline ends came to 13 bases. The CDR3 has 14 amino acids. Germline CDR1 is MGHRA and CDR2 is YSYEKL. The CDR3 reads CASSQRGAGDGYTF. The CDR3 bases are TGCGCCAGCAGCCAACGGGGGGCAGGGGATGGCTACACCTTC.

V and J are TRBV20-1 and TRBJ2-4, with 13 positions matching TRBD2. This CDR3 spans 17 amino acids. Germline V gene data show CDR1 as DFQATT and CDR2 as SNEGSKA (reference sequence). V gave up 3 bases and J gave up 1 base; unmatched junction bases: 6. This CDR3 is CSASRLAGGWAKNIQYF. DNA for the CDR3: TGCAGTGCTAGTAGACTAGCGGGAGGATGGGCCAAAAACATTCAGTACTTC.

The CDR3: CASSPRDSSYEQYF. DNA of the CDR3: TGTGCCAGTAGTCCCCGGGACAGCTCCTACGAGCAGTACTTC. The genes are TRBV19 and TRBJ2-7, with 7 bases identical to TRBD1. The length of the CDR3 is 14 residues. The germline V gene encodes CDR1 LNHDA and CDR2 SQIVND (reference sequence). The V gene end was trimmed by 5 bases and the J gene end by 0 bases; junction bases not matched to a gene: 4.

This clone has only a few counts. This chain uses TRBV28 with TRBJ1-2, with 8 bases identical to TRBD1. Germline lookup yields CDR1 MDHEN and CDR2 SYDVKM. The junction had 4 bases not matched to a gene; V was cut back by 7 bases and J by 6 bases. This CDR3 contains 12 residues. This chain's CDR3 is CASIGQGHGYTF. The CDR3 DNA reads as TGTGCCAGCATCGGACAGGGCCATGGCTACACCTTC.

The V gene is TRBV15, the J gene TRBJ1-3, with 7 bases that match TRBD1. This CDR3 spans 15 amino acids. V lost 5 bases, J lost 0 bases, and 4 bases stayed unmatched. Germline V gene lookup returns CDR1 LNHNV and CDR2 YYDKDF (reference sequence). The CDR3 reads CATSFRTGSGNTIYF. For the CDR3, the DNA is TGTGCCACCAGCTTCAGGACAGGCTCTGGAAACACCATATATTTT.